This TCR beta chain is drawn from a study of blood T cell repertoires in COVID-19. Study in general: The analysed material was cDNA or gDNA that came from T cells, B-cell-depleted T cells, or PBMCs.

Per the original methods: Amplification from reference gene primers served as the basis for estimated nucleated cell counts. Repertoires were generated with immunoSEQ multiplex PCR, while TCRdb's copy carries only in-frame clones and drops some. V and J calls plus clone size are reproduced from that table; the DNA served to infer D and trimming. The repertoire holds more than 400,000 clones, with roughly 88% as singletons. The CDR3 totals 15 residues. With 1 base clipped from V and 7 bases from J, the junction kept 7 bases outside the gene matches. The germline gives CDR1 GTSNPN, CDR2 SVGIG (reference sequence).

The TCR originated in a human donor in a cohort sampled during active COVID-19. Sequencing input: peripheral blood. The chain recombines TRBV30 with TRBJ1-6; 7 bases are a match to TRBD1. The CDR3 is CAWSGTGAGNSPLHF. Here the CDR3 DNA reads TGTGCCTGGAGTGGAACAGGGGCAGGGAATTCACCCCTCCACTTT.